The present T cell receptor beta chain was sequenced within a study of blood T cell repertoires in COVID-19 (dated by TCRdb to 2018 to 2020). Study-wide context: The collaborator samples originated in the United States, Italy and Spain and spanned the acute and convalescent phases of COVID-19. The prospective study material was composed of cDNA or gDNA derived from T cells, B-cell-depleted T cells, or PBMCs. Subjects who had been exposed to COVID-19, were actively infected with it, or had recovered from it provided the deeply sampled blood TCRbeta repertoires that made up the dataset. The repertoires were released in a freely available public database intended as a resource for research on the immune response to SARS-CoV-2. The samples were drawn from two sources: the first 160 participants of the ongoing ImmuneRACE study, and fewer than 1,500 subjects contributed by 6 global collaborators. Sample metadata almost always included a de-identified subject ID, COVID-19 status, age in years and sex. HLA class I and class II types, where available, came from metadata supplied by the sample provider rather than from assay-based typing.

Study-wide findings and limitations: The quantity of clinical and demographic metadata differed by source and by participant and was supplied without curation.

Remarks on this clone: Its antigen is not yet known. No base quality information exists; no much larger clone differs at one position.

Enrolling through a virtual design, the prospective study's participants ranged in age from roughly 18 to 90 years and lived across roughly 24 United States geographic areas. In the prospective study, cohorts were assigned on the basis of participant-reported clinical history obtained from a screening survey and a study questionnaire. Each participant in the prospective study had whole blood, serum and a nasopharyngeal or oropharyngeal swab collected by mobile phlebotomists. Prospective study participants could optionally give additional blood draws and questionnaires over a roughly 2-month period. Before DNA extraction, blood samples from the prospective study were shipped at room temperature or frozen. TCRbeta CDR3 regions were amplified from genomic DNA by means of the immunoSEQ Assay, a bias-controlled multiplex PCR. Concerning the study's data processing: Within the assay, amplification of reference gene primers was used to estimate how many nucleated cells each sample contained. Sequence reads were collapsed and filtered to measure the absolute abundance of every unique TCRbeta CDR3 rearrangement. For each sample, productive Simpson clonality was calculated as the square root of Simpson's diversity index across productive rearrangements. TCRdb obtained this table from immuneACCESS and retained in-frame rearrangements with V and J assigned. These tables miss some clones; where compared with another copy, unresolved V genes account for less than half of the shortfall, and the remainder is unexplained. That table supplies the V and J calls and clone size; D and trimming were determined from the DNA. Present in this sample are about 340,000 clones, 65% to 90% of which were seen just once. 4% to 5.5% of the sample belongs to the ten largest clones.

The TCR was taken from a woman in her forties with acute COVID-19. Sequenced: PBMCs or T cells enriched from blood (not recorded which).

The sequenced DNA is TGTGCCAGCCACCGCTCGGGACAGGGTAGCAATCAGCCCCAGCATTTT. It specifies CASHRSGQGSNQPQHF. Recombination linked TRBV2 to TRBJ1-5; 9 junctional bases match TRBD1. Counted from cysteine to phenylalanine, this CDR3 has 16 amino acids. Solely the CDR3 DNA is kept, with 48 bases framed from the first base. Via the germline V gene, CDR1 is SNHLY and CDR2 FYNNEI. Relative to germline, V is missing 8 bases and J is missing 0 bases, with 8 bases of the junction outside any gene match.